This T cell receptor (beta chain) was recorded in a study of CD8+CD57+ T cells in acquired aplastic anemia. Study observations and caveats: No significant difference in CD8+ Simpson's diversity was found between patients and controls.

As to this clonotype: No antigen is known for it.

The use of genomic DNA as template underpinned the TCR beta VDJ and CDR3 profiling. TCRdb re-called the reads with MiXCR, one entry per CDR3 protein. Of some 200,000 distinct CDR3 sequences in the sample, roughly 50% were seen once. CD8+CD57+ cell expansion, shown by flow cytometry, had occurred in the patients selected for sequencing. The blood sampling took place in patients who had so far received no therapy. Germline values: CDR1 MNHNS, CDR2 SASEGT. After removal of 0 bases from V and 1 base from J, the junction contained 5 bases not matched to a gene. The length of the CDR3 is 16 residues. The source is a human donor with aplastic anemia. This rearrangement joins TRBV6-1 to TRBJ1-1; the match to TRBD1 covers 7 bases. The source material was sorted CD4+, CD8+, or CD8+CD57+ T cells (not recorded which) from PBMCs. The CDR3 nucleotides read TGTGCCAGCAGTGAAGCGCTTGGGGACAGGAACACTGAAGCTTTCTTT. As protein: CASSEALGDRNTEAFF.